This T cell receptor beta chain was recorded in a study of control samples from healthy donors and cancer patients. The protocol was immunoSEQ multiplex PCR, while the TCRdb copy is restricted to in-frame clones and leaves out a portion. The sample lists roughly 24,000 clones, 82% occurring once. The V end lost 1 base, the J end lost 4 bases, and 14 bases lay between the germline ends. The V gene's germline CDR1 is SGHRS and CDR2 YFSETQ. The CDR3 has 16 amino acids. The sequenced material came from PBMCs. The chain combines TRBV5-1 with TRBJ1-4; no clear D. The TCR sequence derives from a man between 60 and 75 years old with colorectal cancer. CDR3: CASSLLGNELNEKLFF. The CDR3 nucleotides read TGCGCCAGCAGCTTGTTGGGGAATGAGCTTAATGAAAAACTGTTTTTT.